The rows below give T cell receptor beta chains drawn from one sample of a study of blood T cells in healthy people across ages. TCRdb reanalysed the 5' RACE reads using MiXCR and keeps one entry per CDR3 protein. Counted here are 780,000 or so distinct CDR3 sequences, just over 55% occurring once; the ten biggest clones make up under 30%. Sequencing was performed on blood. Receptors originate from a man between 35 and 55 years old in good health. CDR3s include the opening cysteine and the closing phenylalanine or tryptophan. D genes are given only for firm matches. Clone size is not always given. Where it is, it says once, few, many or a class for expanded clones.

clone size	D gene	V gene	CDR3 length	J gene	CDR3 DNA	CDR3 protein
.	TRBD1	TRBV6-1	20	TRBJ1-2	TGTGCCAGCAGTCCTTATCGCCCGGGACAGGGGGTGATGGCTAACTATGGCTACACCTTC	CASSPYRPGQGVMANYGYTF
once	TRBD1	TRBV7-9	13	TRBJ2-7	TGTGCCAGCAGCGCGGGACAGGGTAACGAGCAGTACTTC	CASSAGQGNEQYF
.	.	TRBV10-3	12	TRBJ2-1	TGTGCCATCAGACCTGACCCTAGTGAGCAGTTCTTC	CAIRPDPSEQFF
.	TRBD2	TRBV5-1	18	TRBJ2-7	TGCGCCAGCAGCTCAGCCGGGGCTAGCGGGTCGCTCTCCTACGAGCAGTACTTC	CASSSAGASGSLSYEQYF
.	.	TRBV7-9	14	TRBJ1-1	TGTGCCAGCAGCTATGACAGTATTAGCACTGAAGCTTTCTTT	CASSYDSISTEAFF
.	.	TRBV4-1	19	TRBJ2-7	TGCGCCAGCAGCCAAGGATCCTTAGGTAAAGGAGCTGGGCTCCACGAGCAGTACTTC	CASSQGSLGKGAGLHEQYF
.	TRBD2	TRBV4-2	17	TRBJ2-7	TGTGCCAGCAGCCAAGAGGGACTAGGCTACTCCTACAATGAGCAGTACTTC	CASSQEGLGYSYNEQYF
.	.	TRBV6-5	13	TRBJ2-6	TGTGCCAGCGGGGGGATTGGGGCCAACGTCCTGACTTTC	CASGGIGANVLTF
.	TRBD2	TRBV20-1	16	TRBJ2-7	TGCAGTGCAACAGGGATAGCGGGACTGACCTACAATGAGCAGTACTTC	CSATGIAGLTYNEQYF
few	TRBD2	TRBV10-3	14	TRBJ2-7	TGTGCCATCAGTGAAGGGACTAGCTTTGACGAGCAGTACTTC	CAISEGTSFDEQYF
few	.	TRBV4-1	13	TRBJ1-5	TGCGCCAGCAGCCAAGAACCAGGTCAGCCCCAGCATTTT	CASSQEPGQPQHF
few	TRBD2	TRBV6-4	14	TRBJ2-3	TGTGCCAGCAGAGCGGGAGTCGGCACAGATACGCAGTATTTT	CASRAGVGTDTQYF
.	.	TRBV19	13	TRBJ1-1	TGTGCCAGTAAGAGGGCCCTCAACACTGAAGCTTTCTTT	CASKRALNTEAFF
.	.	TRBV6-2/TRBV6-3	14	TRBJ2-5	TGCCAAACAGGAAACAGGCGATCCCAAGAGACCCAGTACTTC	CQTGNRRSQETQYF
.	.	TRBV7-2	13	TRBJ2-1	TGTGCCAGTAGCTTAGTTTGGGGGGATGAGCAGTTCTTC	CASSLVWGDEQFF
once	TRBD2	TRBV6-5	16	TRBJ2-5	TGTGCCAGCAGTTACTCGGGGGGGTACCGGGTAGAGACCCAGTACTTC	CASSYSGGYRVETQYF
few	.	TRBV7-2	15	TRBJ2-7	TGTGCCAGCAGCTCCGCTAGCAGTAGCTCCTACGAGCAGTACTTC	CASSSASSSSYEQYF
.	TRBD2	TRBV29-1	14	TRBJ2-1	TGCAGCGTGGCCCAAACTAGCGTCCTTACTGAGCAGTTCTTC	CSVAQTSVLTEQFF
.	.	TRBV29-1	12	TRBJ1-2	TGCAGCGTTGGAGGGATGAACTATGGCTACACCTTC	CSVGGMNYGYTF
once	.	TRBV12-3/TRBV12-4	15	TRBJ2-5	TGTGCCAGCAGTCCTCCGGGAACCTACCAAGAGACCCAGTACTTC	CASSPPGTYQETQYF
.	.	TRBV6-6	14	TRBJ1-2	TGTGCCAGCAGTTACAACAGAGGGGAGAATGGCTACACCTTC	CASSYNRGENGYTF
few	.	TRBV20-1	17	TRBJ1-1	TGCAGTGCTAGGGGAATGGGCCTCGGCAGCAGGAACACTGAAGCTTTCTTT	CSARGMGLGSRNTEAFF
.	.	TRBV18	15	TRBJ1-4	TGTGCCAGCTCACCAGAAAGTAGGGGGAATGAAAAACTGTTTTTT	CASSPESRGNEKLFF
few	.	TRBV29-1	13	TRBJ2-5	TGCAGCGTTGCGCCTCAGTCCCAAGAGACCCAGTACTTC	CSVAPQSQETQYF
.	.	TRBV2	13	TRBJ2-5	TGTGCCAGCAGTGACGGACCTCCGGAGACCCAGTACTTC	CASSDGPPETQYF
.	.	TRBV20-1	13	TRBJ2-6	TGCAGTGCTAGTGTAGGGAGGGCCAACGTCCTGACTTTC	CSASVGRANVLTF
.	.	TRBV4-1	16	TRBJ1-5	TGCGCCAGCAGCCAAGTCGCAGGGATGAGCAATCAGCCCCAGCATTTT	CASSQVAGMSNQPQHF
many	.	TRBV20-1	12	TRBJ2-7	TGCAGTGCTAGGACGGTATCCTACGAGCAGTACTTC	CSARTVSYEQYF